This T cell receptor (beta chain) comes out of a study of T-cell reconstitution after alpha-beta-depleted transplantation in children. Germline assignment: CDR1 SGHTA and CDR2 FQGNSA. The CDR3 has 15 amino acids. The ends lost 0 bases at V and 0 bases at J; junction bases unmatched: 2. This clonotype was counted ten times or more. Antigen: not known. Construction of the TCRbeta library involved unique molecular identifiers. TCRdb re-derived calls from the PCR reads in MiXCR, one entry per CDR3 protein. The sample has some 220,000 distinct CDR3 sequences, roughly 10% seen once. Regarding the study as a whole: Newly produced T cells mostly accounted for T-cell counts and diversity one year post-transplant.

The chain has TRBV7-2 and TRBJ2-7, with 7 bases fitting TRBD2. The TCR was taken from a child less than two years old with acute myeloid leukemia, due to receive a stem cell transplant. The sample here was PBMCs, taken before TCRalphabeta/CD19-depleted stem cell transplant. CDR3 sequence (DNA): TGTGCCAGCAGCTTAGCGGGAGGGCCCTCCTACGAGCAGTACTTC. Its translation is CASSLAGGPSYEQYF.